This TCR beta chain originates from a study of T cell changes during pregnancy in multiple sclerosis. The table came from immunoSEQ multiplex PCR; TCRdb's copy has only in-frame clones and leaves some out. The sample has some 64,000 clones, about 91% seen once; the top ten hold over 1.3%. Germline values: CDR1 SNHLY, CDR2 FYNNEI. CDR3 length equals 17 residues. With 6 bases clipped from V and 1 base from J, the junction kept 4 bases outside the gene matches. Sequenced here: peripheral blood, sampled after pregnancy. The gene calls are TRBV2 and TRBJ2-6, with TRBD2 matching over 12 bases. This receptor was obtained from a female donor with multiple sclerosis, enrolled in a pregnancy study. The chain's CDR3 is CASSLAGGPSGANVLTF. CDR3 bases: TGTGCCAGCAGCCTAGCGGGAGGGCCTTCTGGGGCCAACGTCCTGACTTTC.